The source of this T cell receptor (beta chain) is a study of blood T cells in healthy people across ages (dated by TCRdb to 2014 to 2015). With regard to the full study: In model experiments, roughly one uniquely barcoded TCR beta cDNA molecule per two T cells was captured by template switching. Two additional independent replicas of 1 million unique cDNA reads from the same blood draw were analyzed for two donors (one aged 18 to 30 and one aged 80 or older). Age-related changes in TCR beta repertoire diversity were measured in the study by deep sequencing normalized with unique cDNA molecular identifiers. To avoid experimental bias, donors of different ages were randomly spread across the sequencing lanes. The donors were divided into four age groups: young (average approximately 16 years), middle-aged (roughly 40), aged (approximately 62) and long-lived (about 80).

As to this clonotype: No antigen is known for it. No base quality values were provided; no much bigger clone lies one nucleotide off.

The library came from 5' RACE. The sample was run on an Illumina HiSeq 2500. A second PCR of about 7 to 12 cycles was run with a J-beta primer mix and a sample-barcoded 5' primer. Each TCR beta cDNA molecule received a unique molecular identifier from a template-switch 5' adaptor carrying 12 random nucleotides. Each sample yielded at least 3 million CDR3-containing paired-end reads. All of the RNA was converted into first-strand cDNA using the Mint cDNA synthesis kit, with a TRBC-specific oligonucleotide serving as the primer. Following uracil-DNA glycosylase treatment, all cDNA underwent a first 18-cycle PCR with the universal primers M1SS and BC2_uni_R. In the authors' own workflow: Each sample was normalized by randomly selecting 1 million high-quality reads, each carrying a distinct molecular identifier. Instead of being binned into consensus sequences, reads with shared molecular identifiers were discarded. CDR3 identification, clonotype clustering and error correction used MiTCR with a Q25 quality threshold and the strictest error-elimination algorithm. A nonparametric unseen species model using Euler transformation provided a lower-bound estimate of total TCR beta diversity. TCRdb trimmed the raw reads at Q25, called clones with MiXCR and kept productive beta chains. Identical CDR3 proteins give one entry, which carries the most common genes and DNA. The V and J calls and clone size are TCRdb's, not the authors'. The table for this sample lists 1 million or so distinct CDR3 sequences; under 45% of them were counted only once. Clones ranked in the top ten supply under 20% of the sample.

From the germline V gene, CDR1 is MDHEN and CDR2 is SYDVKM. Relative to germline, V is 8 bases shorter and J is 0 bases shorter, with 17 bases between their ends. The CDR3 goes from the cysteine to the phenylalanine over 16 residues. This entry keeps only the CDR3 DNA: 48 bases, framed from base 1. The roughly 39 donors, aged 6 to 90 years, were systemically healthy Caucasian individuals from Russia. Each donor gave 8 to 10 milliliters of peripheral blood, collected into EDTA-treated Vacutainer tubes. Ficoll-Paque density-gradient centrifugation was used to isolate PBMCs, with at least 6.5 million per sample. Trizol reagent was used to extract total RNA from the PBMCs, yielding at least 6 micrograms per sample. Naive CD45RAhigh/CD27high T cell percentages were measured by flow cytometry on a PBMC aliquot from every donor. General conclusions and limits of the study: Because donor CMV infection status was unknown, age-related changes in expanded clonotypes were potentially confounded. The long-lived group showed more naive CD4+ T cells, fewer expanded clones and increased TCR diversity than the aged group, suggesting age selection. The percentage of naive T cells measured by flow cytometry correlated strongly with observed TCR beta diversity. Conclusive comparison of naive and antigen-experienced compartments was prevented by the profiling of bulk unsorted PBMCs. As age increased, observed TCR beta diversity per million T cells dropped in a roughly linear way, and a significant reduction was already evident by age roughly 36. Estimates of total diversity based on one million sequenced T cells were considered lower bounds and underestimates.

The TCR originated in a woman between 55 and 75 years old in good health. The sequenced sample was blood. The V and J genes are TRBV28 and TRBJ2-4; the D gene is unclear. The CDR3 sequence is CASCTRLILAKNIQYF. The DNA sequence is TGTGCCAGCTGCACCCGACTTATACTAGCCAAAAACATTCAGTACTTC.